The 32 T cell receptor beta chains below were found in one sample sequenced in a study of T-cell reconstitution after alpha-beta-depleted transplantation in children. Notes on the study in general: Most T-cell counts and diversity one year after the transplant came from T cells that were newly produced.

During its preparation, the TCRbeta library received unique molecular identifiers. TCRdb ran MiXCR on the PCR reads and lists one entry per CDR3 protein. The sample yields about 300,000 distinct CDR3 sequences, around 7.1% seen once. The antigens for these receptors are not known. The material was peripheral blood, obtained 360 days after TCRalphabeta/CD19-depleted stem cell transplant. Receptor source: a female patient aged 2-9 years who had a stem cell transplant for Fanconi anemia, so the T cells may come from the graft donor.

The chain recombines TRBV27 with TRBJ1-1; D gene unclear. CDR1 and CDR2 from the germline V gene are MNHEY and SMNVEV (reference sequence). The CDR3 extends over 13 amino acids. V gave up 2 bases and J gave up 3 bases, with 7 bases separating them. As DNA, the CDR3 is TGTGCCAGCAGTTTAAGCGGAGACACTGAAGCTTTCTTT. Protein sequence: CASSLSGDTEAFF.

This clonotype was recorded once. V is TRBV7-3 and J is TRBJ1-1; 9 bases map to TRBD1. V lost 5 bases and J lost 5; bases outside the gene matches: 9. This CDR3 spans 15 amino acids. CDR1 and CDR2 from the germline V gene are SGHTA and FQGTGA. CDR3 residues: CASSPGTGSGTEAFF. CDR3 DNA sequence: TGTGCCAGCAGCCCCGGGACAGGGTCAGGGACTGAAGCTTTCTTT.

There are many counts of this clonotype. The gene calls are TRBV12-3 or TRBV12-4 and TRBJ1-2; no reliable D call. The CDR3 extends over 10 amino acids. The V and J ends lost 5 bases and 10 bases respectively, with 8 bases between them. This chain's CDR3 is CASSGSDYTF. DNA for the CDR3: TGTGCCAGCAGTGGATCAGACTACACCTTC.

This clonotype was counted a few times. The chain carries TRBV14 and TRBJ2-5; 9 bases match TRBD2. V shed 3 bases, J shed 5 bases, and the junction held 7 bases outside the gene matches. The CDR3 is made up of 15 amino acids. Germline values: CDR1 SGHDN, CDR2 FVKESK. CDR3 residues: CASSHSGSWKETQYF. The CDR3 DNA follows: TGTGCCAGCAGCCATAGCGGGAGCTGGAAGGAGACCCAGTACTTC.

There are many counts of this clonotype. The chain links TRBV28 to TRBJ1-2, with a possible D match to TRBD1 (5 bases). Trimming removed 3 bases at V and 6 bases at J, with 14 bases between. CDR1 MDHEN and CDR2 SYDVKM come from the germline V gene. The CDR3 runs 14 residues. The CDR3 region is CASSLVGQGNGYTF. The CDR3 DNA reads TGTGCCAGCAGTTTGGTGGGGCAGGGAAATGGCTACACCTTC.

This clonotype was observed many times. This chain links TRBV29-1 with TRBJ2-5, with a weak D call TRBD1 (6 bases). The V end was cut by 3 bases, the J end by 0 bases, with 8 bases between. The germline V gene has CDR1 SQVTM and CDR2 ANQGSEA. CDR3 length: 13 amino acids. Written as DNA, the CDR3 is TGCAGCGTTGACGGGACAAACCAAGAGACCCAGTACTTC. Translated: CSVDGTNQETQYF.

The J gene is TRBJ2-5, the V gene TRBV20-1, with 7 positions matching TRBD1. With 5 bases clipped from V and 6 bases from J, the junction kept 6 bases outside the gene matches. Germline CDR1 reads DFQATT; CDR2 reads SNEGSKA (reference sequence). CDR3 length equals 12 residues. The CDR3 spells CSARQGRQTQYF. The CDR3 DNA follows: TGCAGTGCTCGACAGGGCAGGCAGACCCAGTACTTC.

This clonotype was picked up many times. Germline and junction disagree at one end, which may indicate a read error. In DNA form, the CDR3 reads TGTGCCAGCACCTTGACAGGCTCCGACTTTAACTATGGCTACACCTTC. This gives the protein CASTLTGSDFNYGYTF. The chain is built from TRBV5-6 and TRBJ1-2; a possible D gene is TRBD1 (6 bases). CDR1 is SGHDT, CDR2 YYEEEE, per germline. This CDR3 spans 16 amino acids.

This clonotype was observed at least ten times. The chain links TRBV6-5 to TRBJ1-2, with D maybe TRBD1 (6 bases). In germline, CDR1 is MNHEY, CDR2 SVGAGI. Trimming took off 2 bases at V and 5 bases at J, with 12 bases between the two ends. The CDR3 is made up of 14 amino acids. The CDR3 coding sequence is TGTGCCAGCAGTTACGGCATAACAGGGTATGGCTACACCTTC. Translated, it gives CASSYGITGYGYTF.

This clonotype has just a few counts. The rearrangement joins TRBV7-8 to TRBJ1-3; the D is unclear. This CDR3 has 14 residues. Trimming stripped 5 bases from V and 4 bases from J, with 12 bases between. The germline V gene encodes CDR1 SGHVS and CDR2 FQNEAQ. The CDR3 loop reads CASSGEGPGNTIYF. The CDR3 region has the DNA TGTGCCAGCAGCGGGGAAGGGCCCGGAAACACCATATATTTT.

This clonotype has at least ten counts. The chain uses TRBV24-1 and TRBJ1-5, with 8 bases lining up with TRBD1. V shed 0 bases and J 6 bases; nucleotides not matched to a gene: 6. Germline V gene lookup returns CDR1 KGHDR and CDR2 SFDVKD. The CDR3 loop spans 16 amino acids. The CDR3 protein is CATSDLRQGLFQPQHF. The DNA of the CDR3 is TGTGCCACCAGTGATTTGAGACAGGGGTTGTTTCAGCCCCAGCATTTT.

The chain carries TRBV11-2 and TRBJ2-5; 8 bases line up with TRBD1. The V segment lost 1 base and the J segment 2 bases; nucleotides outside the gene matches: 3. Germline CDR1 SGHAT, CDR2 FQNNGV. The CDR3 covers 15 residues. The CDR3 sequence is CASSLVQGAQETQYF. The CDR3 nucleotides read TGTGCCAGCAGCTTAGTCCAGGGGGCACAAGAGACCCAGTACTTC.

Note on this clonotype: This could be a read error, since a much larger clone is one nucleotide away. For the CDR3, the DNA is TGTGCCAGCAGCGTAGGCTTGGTCCCTAACTATGGCTACACCTTC. Encoded protein: CASSVGLVPNYGYTF. The chain recombines TRBV9 with TRBJ1-2; D remains ambiguous. This CDR3 has 15 residues. Trimming stripped 0 bases from V and 0 bases from J, with 9 bases between. CDR1 is SGDLS, CDR2 YYNGEE, per germline.

This clonotype came up a few times. The V gene is TRBV2, the J gene TRBJ2-2; TRBD2 matches 8 bases. From germline, CDR1 is SNHLY and CDR2 FYNNEI. This CDR3 has 17 amino acids. Trimming at V came to 6 bases and at J to 4 bases, leaving 13 bases not matched to a gene. The CDR3 DNA reads as TGTGCCAGCAGCCTACCCGGCGGGGGGCGGAGCACCGGGGAGCTGTTTTTT. Translated: CASSLPGGGRSTGELFF.

The rearrangement joins TRBV6-1 to TRBJ1-5, with 7 bases aligning to TRBD1. V was pared by 6 bases and J by 0 bases, with 5 bases of the junction left unmatched. CDR1 MNHNS and CDR2 SASEGT come from the germline V gene. The CDR3 has 15 residues. The CDR3 loop is CASRGQTYSNQPQHF. CDR3 DNA sequence: TGTGCCAGCAGGGGACAGACGTATAGCAATCAGCCCCAGCATTTT.

There are many counts of this clonotype. V gene TRBV5-6 combines with J gene TRBJ2-5, with D possibly being TRBD1 (6 bases). The germline CDR1 and CDR2 sequences are SGHDT and YYEEEE. The CDR3 is made up of 15 amino acids. The V gene lost 0 bases and the J gene lost 2 bases, with 11 bases spanning the gap. The CDR3 protein is CASSLVLQGQETQYF. CDR3 in DNA: TGTGCCAGCAGCTTGGTATTACAGGGACAAGAGACCCAGTACTTC.

The rearrangement uses TRBV7-2 and TRBJ2-7, with 7 bases fitting TRBD1. This CDR3 contains 15 residues. J gave up 4 bases and V 3 bases, and 9 bases lay outside the gene matches. Germline V gives CDR1 SGHTA, CDR2 FQGNSA. The CDR3, as DNA: TGTGCCAGCAGCTTTCTAACAGGGGAAGGGTACGAGCAGTACTTC. Translating gives CASSFLTGEGYEQYF.

This clonotype was seen many times. The V gene is TRBV9, the J gene TRBJ2-1, with 7 bases aligning to TRBD1. The V gene's germline CDR1 is SGDLS and CDR2 YYNGEE. This CDR3 is 14 amino acids long. With V trimmed by 8 bases and J by 3 bases, 8 bases remained unmatched. The CDR3 DNA reads as TGTGCCAGTTCCCCACAGGGGAACTACAATGAGCAGTTCTTC. As protein: CASSPQGNYNEQFF.

This clonotype was seen repeatedly, ten times or more. The chain links TRBV28 to TRBJ1-2; 11 bases are a match to TRBD1. The trim removed 5 bases at V and 3 bases at J, leaving 5 bases unmatched. Germline lookup yields CDR1 MDHEN and CDR2 SYDVKM. The CDR3 has 15 amino acids. CDR3 sequence: CASSPWDRGYYGYTF. CDR3 coding DNA: TGTGCCAGCAGTCCCTGGGACAGGGGGTACTATGGCTACACCTTC.

This clonotype has at least ten counts. The J gene is TRBJ2-3, the V gene TRBV6-1; D possibly corresponds to TRBD2 (5 bases). The CDR3 runs 11 residues. Trimming pared 4 bases from V and 7 bases from J, leaving 6 bases between. Germline V lookup: CDR1 MNHNS, CDR2 SASEGT. CDR3 sequence: CASSVGNTQYF. DNA of the CDR3: TGTGCCAGCAGTGTCGGGAATACGCAGTATTTT.

This clonotype came up many times. The V and J genes are TRBV7-6 and TRBJ2-3, with D unresolved. The CDR3 sequence is 13 residues long. Germline-derived CDR1 and CDR2 are SGHVS and FNYEAQ. V was pared by 3 bases and J by 1 base, with 5 bases between. DNA of the CDR3: TGTGCCAGCAGCTTTCTCCGCACAGATACGCAGTATTTT. Encoded protein: CASSFLRTDTQYF.

The genes are TRBV4-2 and TRBJ2-5; 8 nucleotides line up with TRBD2. In germline, CDR1 is LGHNA, CDR2 YNFKEQ. The CDR3 runs to 14 residues. Trimming removed 4 bases from V and 2 bases from J; junction bases left unmatched: 3. The CDR3 loop reads CASSPGGRQETQYF. As DNA, the CDR3 is TGTGCCAGCAGCCCGGGGGGGAGACAAGAGACCCAGTACTTC.

As to this clonotype: Lacking the conserved final phenylalanine or tryptophan, this CDR3 likely reflects a read error. The chain uses TRBV20-1 and TRBJ1-6, with unresolved D. V was cut by 1 base and J by 4 bases, with 11 bases left in between. This CDR3 has 15 residues. Germline V lookup: CDR1 DFQATT, CDR2 SNEGSKA (reference sequence). The CDR3 region has the DNA TGCAGTGCTAGAGTGGATCTTTCGTATAATTCACCCCTCCACCTT. This sequence encodes CSARVDLSYNSPLHL.

This clonotype was counted between two and nine times. This chain joins TRBV12-3 or TRBV12-4 and TRBJ1-4; possibly TRBD1 for D (6 bases). V was cut by 6 bases and J by 8 bases, with 13 bases left in between. The CDR3 is 13 amino acids. The CDR3 reads CASRAGGQEKLFF. The CDR3 region has the DNA TGTGCCAGCAGGGCCGGGGGGCAGGAAAAACTGTTTTTT.

The genes are TRBV28 and TRBJ2-2; D perhaps matches TRBD1 (6 bases). Germline assignment: CDR1 MDHEN and CDR2 SYDVKM. There are 16 residues in the CDR3. V lost 9 bases to trimming and J lost 0 bases, with 17 bases between them. In DNA, the CDR3 is TGTGCCAGGGGCCTCGTGGGACATTCGAACACCGGGGAGCTGTTTTTT. Translating it yields CARGLVGHSNTGELFF.

The V and J genes are TRBV7-8 and TRBJ1-5; D remains unclear. Germline V CDR1 and CDR2: SGHVS, FQNEAQ. The V end was cut by 2 bases, the J end by 4 bases, with 21 bases between. This CDR3 spans 18 amino acids. CDR3 amino acids: CASSLINGDLIQNQPQHF. In DNA form, the CDR3 reads TGTGCCAGCAGCTTAATTAACGGGGATCTTATACAGAATCAGCCCCAGCATTTT.

This clonotype was counted many times. The chain carries TRBV14 and TRBJ2-5; D unresolved. Germline-derived CDR1 and CDR2 are SGHDN and FVKESK. V was clipped by 1 base and J by 3 bases, with 12 bases between them. This CDR3 contains 15 residues. CDR3 in DNA: TGTGCCAGCAGCCAAGTCGGCTTCCGAGAAGAGACCCAGTACTTC. This translates into CASSQVGFREETQYF.

This clonotype turned up a few times. J is TRBJ1-5 and V is TRBV20-1, with 10 bases fitting TRBD1. Germline CDR1 reads DFQATT; CDR2 reads SNEGSKA (reference sequence). The trim removed 5 bases at V and 3 bases at J, leaving 13 bases unmatched. The CDR3 sequence is 17 residues long. The CDR3 loop is CSAAHHSGTGANQPQHF. CDR3 sequence (DNA): TGCAGTGCTGCCCACCACTCCGGGACAGGGGCCAATCAGCCCCAGCATTTT.

This clonotype appeared many times. The gene calls are TRBV5-5 and TRBJ2-2; 7 bases match TRBD1. The V segment lost 5 bases and the J segment 3 bases; nucleotides outside the gene matches: 7. CDR1 and CDR2 (germline): SGHKS, YYEKEE (reference sequence). The length of the CDR3 is 15 residues. The CDR3 DNA reads TGTGCCAGCAGTCGTACAGGGGACCACACCGGGGAGCTGTTTTTT. This codes for CASSRTGDHTGELFF.

This clonotype has more than one count but fewer than ten. The J gene is TRBJ2-3, the V gene TRBV5-1, with 11 bases fitting TRBD2. Germline V lookup: CDR1 SGHRS, CDR2 YFSETQ. CDR3 length: 17 residues. Losses at the gene ends were 0 bases for V and 2 bases for J; bases not matched to a gene: 5. Written as DNA, the CDR3 is TGCGCCAGCAGCTTGGCATCTAGCGGGGGGACCACAGATACGCAGTATTTT. Residues: CASSLASSGGTTDTQYF.

This clonotype was recorded at least ten times. This chain uses TRBV3-1 with TRBJ2-3; a weak D match, TRBD1 (5 bases). V was shortened by 3 bases and J by 8 bases, with 9 bases between the two germline ends. The germline CDR1 and CDR2 sequences are LGHDT and YNNKEL (reference sequence). The CDR3 loop spans 12 amino acids. The CDR3 region is CASSHVGATQYF. CDR3 DNA: TGTGCCAGCAGCCATGTTGGGGCTACGCAGTATTTT.

This clonotype was detected a few times. The V gene is TRBV6-1, the J gene TRBJ1-1, with D tentatively TRBD1 (6 bases). Trimming removed 4 bases at V and 4 bases at J, with 25 bases between. Germline V gives CDR1 MNHNS, CDR2 SASEGT. CDR3 size: 18 residues. The CDR3 reads CASSGPGGAWEAGTEAFF. As DNA, the CDR3 is TGTGCCAGCAGTGGGCCGGGGGGGGCGTGGGAAGCGGGCACTGAAGCTTTCTTT.